This is a list of T cell receptor beta chains from one sample in a study of blood T cell repertoires in COVID-19. Profiled with immunoSEQ multiplex PCR; TCRdb holds only in-frame clones, not every one. This sample yields 100,000 to 150,000 clones, of which 87% are seen a single time; more than 3.5% belongs to the top ten. Sequenced input: peripheral blood. These receptors originate from a woman aged 60-75 years with acute or convalescent COVID-19. Both conserved end residues are part of each CDR3. A D gene is named only where the DNA matches it firmly. Expanded clones are given a class, and other clones once, few, many or no size at all.

cdr3_aa: CASSVGTGFYGYTF
cdr3_nt: TGTGCCAGCAGCGTAGGGACAGGTTTCTATGGCTACACCTTC
v_call: TRBV9
d_call: TRBD1
j_call: TRBJ1-2
clone_size: once

cdr3_aa: CASSYSILAGYGYTF
cdr3_nt: TGTGCCAGCAGTTACTCGATACTGGCGGGCTATGGCTACACCTTC
v_call: TRBV6-5
d_call: NA
j_call: TRBJ1-2
clone_size: NA

cdr3_aa: CASSPLDRASGNTIYF
cdr3_nt: TGTGCCAGCAGTCCACTCGACAGGGCCTCTGGAAACACCATATATTTT
v_call: TRBV28
d_call: TRBD1
j_call: TRBJ1-3
clone_size: many

cdr3_aa: CASSLEPVSGNEQFF
cdr3_nt: TGCGCCAGCAGCTTGGAGCCAGTATCAGGCAATGAGCAGTTCTTC
v_call: TRBV5-1
d_call: NA
j_call: TRBJ2-1
clone_size: NA

cdr3_aa: CASTPPGGMNTEAFF
cdr3_nt: TGTGCCAGCACACCACCGGGTGGAATGAACACTGAAGCTTTCTTT
v_call: TRBV28
d_call: NA
j_call: TRBJ1-1
clone_size: once

cdr3_aa: CASSPPHRDSNQPQHF
cdr3_nt: TGTGCCAGTAGTCCTCCTCACAGGGATAGCAATCAGCCCCAGCATTTT
v_call: TRBV19
d_call: NA
j_call: TRBJ1-5
clone_size: NA

cdr3_aa: CAWSGASGSRSYNEQFF
cdr3_nt: TGTGCCTGGAGTGGGGCTAGCGGGTCCCGCTCCTACAATGAGCAGTTCTTC
v_call: TRBV30
d_call: TRBD2
j_call: TRBJ2-1
clone_size: NA

cdr3_aa: CASSQAGAGGNTGELFF
cdr3_nt: TGTGCCAGCAGCCAGGCCGGGGCGGGAGGGAACACCGGGGAGCTGTTTTTT
v_call: TRBV4-2
d_call: TRBD2
j_call: TRBJ2-2
clone_size: NA

cdr3_aa: CASSEPGTVNNEQFF
cdr3_nt: TGTGCCAGCAGTGAACCAGGAACAGTCAACAATGAGCAGTTCTTC
v_call: TRBV6-1
d_call: NA
j_call: TRBJ2-1
clone_size: NA

cdr3_aa: CSASGGGTSYGEQYF
cdr3_nt: TGCAGTGCTAGTGGGGGAGGGACTAGCTACGGCGAGCAGTACTTC
v_call: TRBV20-1
d_call: TRBD2
j_call: TRBJ2-7
clone_size: NA

cdr3_aa: CASSDPGLAGVETQYF
cdr3_nt: TGTGCCAGCAGTGATCCGGGACTAGCGGGAGTGGAGACCCAGTACTTC
v_call: TRBV25-1
d_call: TRBD2
j_call: TRBJ2-5
clone_size: NA

cdr3_aa: CASSTGLLGTEAFF
cdr3_nt: TGTGCCAGTAGTACGGGACTCCTGGGAACTGAAGCTTTCTTT
v_call: TRBV19
d_call: NA
j_call: TRBJ1-1
clone_size: NA

cdr3_aa: CASSRSGRATDTQYF
cdr3_nt: TGTGCCAGCAGCCGGAGCGGGAGGGCCACAGATACGCAGTATTTT
v_call: TRBV27
d_call: TRBD2
j_call: TRBJ2-3
clone_size: NA

cdr3_aa: CASSLSGGAWQPQHF
cdr3_nt: TGTGCCAGCAGCTTATCAGGGGGCGCGTGGCAGCCCCAGCATTTT
v_call: TRBV7-6
d_call: TRBD1
j_call: TRBJ1-5
clone_size: NA

cdr3_aa: CASSLGDRGNTQYF
cdr3_nt: TGTGCCAGCAGCTTAGGGGACAGGGGGAATACGCAGTATTTT
v_call: TRBV7-9
d_call: TRBD1
j_call: TRBJ2-3
clone_size: few

cdr3_aa: CATRQTDNSPLHF
cdr3_nt: TGTGCCACTAGACAGACTGATAATTCACCCCTCCACTTT
v_call: TRBV10-3
d_call: NA
j_call: TRBJ1-6
clone_size: NA

cdr3_aa: CASNWRAVSGYTF
cdr3_nt: TGTGCCAGCAATTGGAGGGCCGTCTCTGGCTACACCTTC
v_call: TRBV12-3/TRBV12-4
d_call: NA
j_call: TRBJ1-2
clone_size: NA

cdr3_aa: CATSATGTSGRGEQFF
cdr3_nt: TGTGCCACCAGCGCCACCGGGACTAGCGGGAGAGGTGAGCAGTTCTTC
v_call: TRBV24-1
d_call: TRBD2
j_call: TRBJ2-1
clone_size: NA

cdr3_aa: CASSVGEPRKTEAFF
cdr3_nt: TGTGCCAGCAGCGTTGGGGAGCCGCGGAAAACTGAAGCTTTCTTT
v_call: TRBV9
d_call: NA
j_call: TRBJ1-1
clone_size: NA

cdr3_aa: CASSDTGGAGIAFF
cdr3_nt: TGCGCCAGCAGCGATACAGGGGGCGCGGGGATTGCTTTCTTT
v_call: TRBV5-1
d_call: TRBD1
j_call: TRBJ1-1
clone_size: NA

cdr3_aa: CASSSRQGLNQPQHF
cdr3_nt: TGTGCCAGCAGCTCCCGACAGGGGCTAAATCAGCCCCAGCATTTT
v_call: TRBV28
d_call: TRBD1
j_call: TRBJ1-5
clone_size: NA

cdr3_aa: CASSLTSGVYSNQPQHF
cdr3_nt: TGTGCCAGCAGCTTAACATCAGGGGTTTATAGCAATCAGCCCCAGCATTTT
v_call: TRBV7-2
d_call: NA
j_call: TRBJ1-5
clone_size: few

cdr3_aa: CASSEMDFRSPLHF
cdr3_nt: TGTGCCAGCAGTGAAATGGACTTCAGATCACCCCTCCACTTT
v_call: TRBV2
d_call: NA
j_call: TRBJ1-6
clone_size: NA

cdr3_aa: CASNAGSGNTIYF
cdr3_nt: TGTGCCAGCAATGCCGGGTCCGGAAACACCATATATTTT
v_call: TRBV6-5
d_call: NA
j_call: TRBJ1-3
clone_size: NA

cdr3_aa: CAWSGGQGATNEKLFF
cdr3_nt: TGTGCCTGGAGTGGGGGACAGGGGGCAACTAATGAAAAACTGTTTTTT
v_call: TRBV30
d_call: TRBD1
j_call: TRBJ1-4
clone_size: NA

cdr3_aa: CASSKGLPSYRTDTQYF
cdr3_nt: TGTGCCAGCAGCAAGGGACTCCCGAGCTATCGGACAGATACGCAGTATTTT
v_call: TRBV3-1/TRBV3-2
d_call: NA
j_call: TRBJ2-3
clone_size: once

cdr3_aa: CSAHLGGELFF
cdr3_nt: TGCAGTGCCCATCTCGGCGGGGAGCTGTTTTTT
v_call: TRBV20-1
d_call: NA
j_call: TRBJ2-2
clone_size: NA

cdr3_aa: CASSSGLAGGYNEQFF
cdr3_nt: TGTGCCAGCAGCTCAGGACTAGCGGGAGGGTACAATGAGCAGTTCTTC
v_call: TRBV11-3
d_call: TRBD2
j_call: TRBJ2-1
clone_size: NA

cdr3_aa: CASSFGTGPEAFF
cdr3_nt: TGTGCCAGCAGTTTCGGGACAGGGCCCGAAGCTTTCTTT
v_call: TRBV28
d_call: TRBD1
j_call: TRBJ1-1
clone_size: NA

cdr3_aa: CASSEGTGFQETQYF
cdr3_nt: TGCGCCAGCAGCGAGGGGACAGGGTTTCAAGAGACCCAGTACTTC
v_call: TRBV5-1
d_call: TRBD1
j_call: TRBJ2-5
clone_size: NA

cdr3_aa: CASSLDEGGELFF
cdr3_nt: TGTGCCAGCAGCTTAGATGAGGGAGGGGAGCTGTTTTTT
v_call: TRBV11-3
d_call: NA
j_call: TRBJ2-2
clone_size: once

cdr3_aa: CASSLGLVETQYF
cdr3_nt: TGTGCCAGCAGCCTTGGACTAGTAGAGACCCAGTACTTC
v_call: TRBV9
d_call: TRBD2
j_call: TRBJ2-5
clone_size: NA

cdr3_aa: CASSVGTGRSGTEAFF
cdr3_nt: TGTGCCAGCAGCGTAGGGACAGGGAGGAGTGGCACTGAAGCTTTCTTT
v_call: TRBV9
d_call: TRBD1
j_call: TRBJ1-1
clone_size: NA

cdr3_aa: CASSSGLAGGNEQFF
cdr3_nt: TGTGCCAGCAGCTCCGGACTAGCGGGAGGGAATGAGCAGTTCTTC
v_call: TRBV11-3
d_call: TRBD2
j_call: TRBJ2-1
clone_size: few

cdr3_aa: CASSPSPDRGFGGYTF
cdr3_nt: TGTGCCAGCAGCCCCTCCCCCGACAGGGGCTTCGGGGGCTACACCTTC
v_call: TRBV9
d_call: TRBD1
j_call: TRBJ1-2
clone_size: NA

cdr3_aa: CASSRNSHSYNEQFF
cdr3_nt: TGTGCCAGCTCCCGTAACTCCCACTCCTACAATGAGCAGTTCTTC
v_call: TRBV18
d_call: NA
j_call: TRBJ2-1
clone_size: NA

cdr3_aa: CASSLAGSYEQYF
cdr3_nt: TGTGCCAGCAGCTTAGCGGGAAGCTACGAGCAGTACTTC
v_call: TRBV11-2
d_call: NA
j_call: TRBJ2-7
clone_size: NA

cdr3_aa: CSVEGRRTEAFF
cdr3_nt: TGCAGCGTTGAGGGGCGTAGGACTGAAGCTTTCTTT
v_call: TRBV29-1
d_call: NA
j_call: TRBJ1-1
clone_size: NA

cdr3_aa: CASSIVGGRSTEAFF
cdr3_nt: TGTGCCAGTAGTATAGTTGGAGGGAGAAGTACTGAAGCTTTCTTT
v_call: TRBV19
d_call: NA
j_call: TRBJ1-1
clone_size: NA

cdr3_aa: CASSSKTSGFVNEQFF
cdr3_nt: TGTGCCAGCAGTTCCAAGACTAGCGGTTTTGTTAATGAGCAGTTCTTC
v_call: TRBV27
d_call: TRBD2
j_call: TRBJ2-1
clone_size: NA

cdr3_aa: CASSPPAGFSGNTIYF
cdr3_nt: TGTGCCAGCTCACCACCGGCGGGGTTCTCTGGAAACACCATATATTTT
v_call: TRBV18
d_call: NA
j_call: TRBJ1-3
clone_size: NA

cdr3_aa: CASINSPGANEQFF
cdr3_nt: TGTGCCAGCATAAATTCCCCAGGGGCAAATGAGCAGTTCTTC
v_call: TRBV28
d_call: NA
j_call: TRBJ2-1
clone_size: NA

cdr3_aa: CASSQFVQGGAEAFF
cdr3_nt: TGTGCCAGCAGCCAGTTCGTCCAGGGGGGCGCTGAAGCTTTCTTT
v_call: TRBV3-1/TRBV3-2
d_call: TRBD1
j_call: TRBJ1-1
clone_size: few

cdr3_aa: CASSMKGLAGVQGETQYF
cdr3_nt: TGTGCCAGTAGTATGAAAGGACTAGCGGGAGTTCAGGGAGAGACCCAGTACTTC
v_call: TRBV19
d_call: TRBD2
j_call: TRBJ2-5
clone_size: NA

cdr3_aa: CASGTGNQPQHF
cdr3_nt: TGTGCCAGCGGGACAGGGAATCAGCCCCAGCATTTT
v_call: TRBV2
d_call: TRBD1
j_call: TRBJ1-5
clone_size: NA

cdr3_aa: CASSLGRGQETQYF
cdr3_nt: TGTGCCAGCAGCCTGGGACGGGGGCAAGAGACCCAGTACTTC
v_call: TRBV5-5
d_call: NA
j_call: TRBJ2-5
clone_size: NA

cdr3_aa: CASSLDRTLIELFF
cdr3_nt: TGTGCCAGCAGCCTGGACAGGACCCTTATAGAACTGTTTTTT
v_call: TRBV6-5
d_call: TRBD1
j_call: TRBJ1-4
clone_size: NA

cdr3_aa: CASSLGQGIERNTIYF
cdr3_nt: TGTGCCAGCAGCTTAGGGCAGGGAATAGAACGAAACACCATATATTTT
v_call: TRBV7-8
d_call: NA
j_call: TRBJ1-3
clone_size: NA

cdr3_aa: CATSRDRKRDQPQHF
cdr3_nt: TGTGCCACCAGCAGAGATCGAAAACGGGATCAGCCCCAGCATTTT
v_call: TRBV15
d_call: NA
j_call: TRBJ1-5
clone_size: NA

cdr3_aa: CATSRDLGVRDEQFF
cdr3_nt: TGTGCCACCAGCAGAGATCTTGGGGTCAGGGATGAGCAGTTCTTC
v_call: TRBV15
d_call: NA
j_call: TRBJ2-1
clone_size: NA

cdr3_aa: CAISGGTSGYNEQFF
cdr3_nt: TGTGCCATCAGTGGGGGGACTAGCGGGTACAATGAGCAGTTCTTC
v_call: TRBV10-3
d_call: TRBD2
j_call: TRBJ2-1
clone_size: NA

cdr3_aa: CASSIEAGASYNEQFF
cdr3_nt: TGTGCCAGTAGTATAGAGGCGGGGGCCTCCTACAATGAGCAGTTCTTC
v_call: TRBV19
d_call: NA
j_call: TRBJ2-1
clone_size: NA

cdr3_aa: CASSPGQMNTGELFF
cdr3_nt: TGTGCCAGCAGCCCGGGACAGATGAACACCGGGGAGCTGTTTTTT
v_call: TRBV3-1/TRBV3-2
d_call: TRBD1
j_call: TRBJ2-2
clone_size: NA

cdr3_aa: CASSDPAGTGELFF
cdr3_nt: TGTGCCAGCAGCGACCCAGCAGGCACCGGGGAGCTGTTTTTT
v_call: TRBV9
d_call: NA
j_call: TRBJ2-2
clone_size: NA

cdr3_aa: CASSLQPGTADGYTF
cdr3_nt: TGCGCCAGCAGCTTACAGCCGGGGACTGCGGATGGCTACACCTTC
v_call: TRBV5-1
d_call: NA
j_call: TRBJ1-2
clone_size: NA

cdr3_aa: CASSPIGTHEKLFF
cdr3_nt: TGTGCCAGCAGCCCTATAGGGACTCATGAAAAACTGTTTTTT
v_call: TRBV9
d_call: NA
j_call: TRBJ1-4
clone_size: NA

cdr3_aa: CASSYLGTADYGYTF
cdr3_nt: TGTGCCAGCAGTTACCTAGGGACAGCAGACTATGGCTACACCTTC
v_call: TRBV6-6
d_call: TRBD1
j_call: TRBJ1-2
clone_size: NA

cdr3_aa: CASRGFSRGRLDYEQYF
cdr3_nt: TGTGCCAGCAGAGGCTTCTCCAGGGGGAGGTTAGACTACGAGCAGTACTTC
v_call: TRBV28
d_call: NA
j_call: TRBJ2-7
clone_size: NA

cdr3_aa: CASRYTGVNEQFF
cdr3_nt: TGTGCCAGTAGATACACAGGGGTTAATGAGCAGTTCTTC
v_call: TRBV19
d_call: TRBD1
j_call: TRBJ2-1
clone_size: NA